This section outlines one T cell receptor beta chain sequence together with its context. Its matching antigen is unknown. The CDR3 sequence is 16 residues long. V was pared by 4 bases and J by 6 bases, with 19 bases between. Germline CDR1 reads MRHNA; CDR2 reads SNTAGT. PCR involved 60 Vbeta and 13 Jbeta primers. Assay: immunoSEQ multiplex PCR; the TCRdb copy retains only in-frame clones and omits some. The repertoire holds just under 150,000 clones, with 65% to 90% as singletons. This sample is drawn from a study of cytomegalovirus exposure and HLA in healthy donors. Study findings and constraints: Further analysis, carried out later, found HLA-associated TCR beta chains more clonally expanded than equally common other chains. A prior analysis recorded that most TCR beta V segments were productive about 90% or about 30% of the time.

This clonotype originated in a woman in her twenties or thirties in good health and CMV-seronegative. V and J are TRBV6-4 and TRBJ2-1, with D possibly TRBD2 on 5 matching bases. The sequencing input was PBMCs. CDR3 region: CASSGSPGERSNEQFF. As DNA, the CDR3 is TGTGCCAGCAGTGGCTCGCCCGGGGAGCGTAGCAATGAGCAGTTCTTC.